This T cell receptor beta chain was sequenced in a study of cytomegalovirus exposure and HLA in healthy donors. A note on this clone: Antigen unknown.

The PCR made use of 60 Vbeta and 13 Jbeta primers. The protocol was immunoSEQ multiplex PCR, while the TCRdb copy is restricted to in-frame clones and leaves out a portion. This sample has around 150,000 clones, with roughly 77% found just once. Trimming shortened V by 6 bases and J by 1 base, and 12 bases separated the two germline ends. Germline V gene sequence: CDR1 GTSNPN, CDR2 SVGIG (reference sequence). This CDR3 has 13 amino acids. General study results and limits: Common viral pathogens (according to a later analysis) appeared linked to several of the most significant clusters. For most TCR beta V segments, an earlier analysis put the productive rate at about 87% or about 30% of the time. Reportedly, a later analysis found an Asian-associated ancestry cluster had fewer N-insertions than the roughly 670-donor mean.

The chain combines TRBV30 with TRBJ2-5; possible D gene TRBD2, 7 bases. The TCR was taken from a man under 40 in good health. Sequenced input: PBMCs. This chain's CDR3 is CACRRGGQETQYF. The DNA of the CDR3 is TGTGCCTGCCGGAGGGGGGGCCAAGAGACCCAGTACTTC.